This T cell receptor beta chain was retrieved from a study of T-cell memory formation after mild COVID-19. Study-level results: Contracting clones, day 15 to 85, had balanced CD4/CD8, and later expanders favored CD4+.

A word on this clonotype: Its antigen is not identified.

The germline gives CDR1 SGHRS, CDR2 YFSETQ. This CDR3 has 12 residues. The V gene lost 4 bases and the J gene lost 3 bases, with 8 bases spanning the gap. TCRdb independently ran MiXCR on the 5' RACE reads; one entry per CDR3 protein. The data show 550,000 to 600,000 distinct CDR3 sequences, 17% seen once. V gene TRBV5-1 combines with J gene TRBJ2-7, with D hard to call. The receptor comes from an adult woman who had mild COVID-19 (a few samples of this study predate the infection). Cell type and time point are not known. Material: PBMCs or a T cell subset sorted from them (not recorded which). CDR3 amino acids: CASSPRNYEQYF. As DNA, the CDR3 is TGCGCCAGCAGCCCAAGGAACTACGAGCAGTACTTC.